The entry below gives a single T cell receptor (beta chain) sequence along with its context. Authors' processing steps: Estimation of nucleated cell counts relied on the amplification of reference gene primers. Clones were read by immunoSEQ multiplex PCR, and TCRdb kept only the in-frame ones, dropping some. V and J calls and clone size follow that table, whereas D and trimming were derived from the DNA. The sample has 150,000 to 200,000 clones, roughly four fifths seen once; the top ten hold around 5.2%. This specimen comes from a study of blood T cell repertoires in COVID-19. Study-wide background: The origin of the acute and convalescent COVID-19 samples was the United States, Italy and Spain. Sample material is recorded as cDNA or gDNA derived from T cells, B-cell-depleted T cells, or PBMCs.

Per germline, CDR1 SGHRS and CDR2 YFSETQ. CDR3 size: 15 residues. The junction had 6 bases not matched to a gene; V was cut back by 4 bases and J by 3 bases. Sequenced input: peripheral blood. This receptor was identified in a woman younger than 45 with acute or convalescent COVID-19. The chain joins TRBV5-1 to TRBJ1-2; TRBD1 agrees at 10 bases. For the CDR3, the DNA is TGCGCCAGCAGCCCGTTCGGACAGGGGGACTATGGCTACACCTTC. Encoded protein: CASSPFGQGDYGYTF. Filled out from reference TRBV5-1 and TRBJ1-2, the complete variable domain reads KAGVTQTPRYLIKTRGQQVTLSCSPISGHRSVSWYQQTPGQGLQFLFEYFSETQRNKGNFPGRFSGRQFSNSRSEMNVSTLELGDSALYLCASSPFGQGDYGYTFGSGTRLTVV.